The sequence of this TCR beta chain was determined in a study of brain T cells in children with intractable seizures. General study points: Viral specificity was inferred only from CDR3 similarity; HCMV serostatus was unknown.

Comments on this clone: The antigen is undetermined.

Sequencing used immunoSEQ multiplex PCR; TCRdb keeps in-frame clones, though not all of them. Of 50,000 to 75,000 clones in the sample, about 96% were seen once. The CDR3 consists of 16 residues. Trimming stripped 5 bases from V and 2 bases from J, with 17 bases between. Germline-derived CDR1 and CDR2 are SGHTA and FQGTGA. The J gene is TRBJ2-3, the V gene TRBV7-3, with D possibly being TRBD1 (5 bases). Sequencing was performed on peripheral blood, taken at surgery. This TCR was recovered from a boy under two years old with focal cortical dysplasia and intractable seizures. The CDR3 DNA follows: TGTGCCAGCAGCCCCAGGGCCAACCGCGACACAGATACGCAGTATTTT. This encodes CASSPRANRDTDTQYF.